Listed below are T cell receptor beta chains from one sample, sequenced in a study of cytomegalovirus exposure and HLA in healthy donors. Assay: immunoSEQ multiplex PCR; the TCRdb copy retains only in-frame clones and omits some. This table holds 110,000 to 150,000 clones, over 60% found once. Source material: PBMCs. All receptors come from a middle-aged man in good health and CMV-seronegative. CDR3s include the opening cysteine and the closing phenylalanine or tryptophan. Each record gives: clone size, V gene, D gene, J gene, CDR3 DNA, CDR3 protein. A D gene is named only where the DNA matches it firmly. Clone size is not always given. Where it is, it says once, few, many or a class for expanded clones.

clone_size: -; v_call: TRBV5-6; d_call: -; j_call: TRBJ2-5; cdr3_nt: TGTGCCAGCAGCTTGCTTGGACAATTGGGAGAGACCCAGTACTTC; cdr3_aa: CASSLLGQLGETQYF
clone_size: -; v_call: TRBV7-2; d_call: TRBD1; j_call: TRBJ1-3; cdr3_nt: TGTGCCAGCAGCCCCAGGGGGACCTCTGGAAACACCATATATTTT; cdr3_aa: CASSPRGTSGNTIYF
clone_size: -; v_call: TRBV4-1; d_call: TRBD2; j_call: TRBJ2-1; cdr3_nt: TGCGCCAGCAGCCAAGGAGACGGGGGGTGGTATGAGCAGTTCTTC; cdr3_aa: CASSQGDGGWYEQFF
clone_size: few; v_call: TRBV5-1; d_call: TRBD2; j_call: TRBJ2-7; cdr3_nt: TGCGCCAGCAGTTATGTACTAGCGGGAGGAAGCTACGAGCAGTACTTC; cdr3_aa: CASSYVLAGGSYEQYF
clone_size: -; v_call: TRBV19; d_call: -; j_call: TRBJ2-2; cdr3_nt: TGTGCCAGTAGTATCTCAGGGCAGAGCGGGGAGCTGTTTTTT; cdr3_aa: CASSISGQSGELFF
clone_size: -; v_call: TRBV28; d_call: TRBD1; j_call: TRBJ2-7; cdr3_nt: TGTGCCAGCAACCAAGACAGGGGGTACGAGCAGTACTTC; cdr3_aa: CASNQDRGYEQYF
clone_size: -; v_call: TRBV11-2; d_call: -; j_call: TRBJ2-5; cdr3_nt: TGTGCCAGCAGCTTAGGTACGGCGGGGGCCCAAGAGACCCAGTACTTC; cdr3_aa: CASSLGTAGAQETQYF
clone_size: -; v_call: TRBV20-1; d_call: TRBD1; j_call: TRBJ2-7; cdr3_nt: TGTAGTGCCAGAGTACAGGGGTACGAGTACTTC; cdr3_aa: CSARVQGYEYF
clone_size: -; v_call: TRBV7-9; d_call: -; j_call: TRBJ2-7; cdr3_nt: TGTGCCAGCAGCGGTCAGGGTCTCTACGAGCAGTACTTC; cdr3_aa: CASSGQGLYEQYF
clone_size: -; v_call: TRBV6-5; d_call: -; j_call: TRBJ2-7; cdr3_nt: TGTGCCAGCAGTTACTCGCACTCTAGCGACTACGAGCAGTACTTC; cdr3_aa: CASSYSHSSDYEQYF
clone_size: -; v_call: TRBV6-6; d_call: -; j_call: TRBJ1-3; cdr3_nt: TGTGCCAGCAGTTACTCGAAGGGGTCTGGAAACACCATATATTTT; cdr3_aa: CASSYSKGSGNTIYF
clone_size: few; v_call: TRBV7-9; d_call: -; j_call: TRBJ1-1; cdr3_nt: TGTGCCAGCAGCCTCTACAGGGAAGCTTTCTTT; cdr3_aa: CASSLYREAFF
clone_size: few; v_call: TRBV28; d_call: -; j_call: TRBJ2-7; cdr3_nt: TGTGCCAGCAGTTTGAGACCCACACGGGACTACGAGCAGTACTTC; cdr3_aa: CASSLRPTRDYEQYF
clone_size: few; v_call: TRBV23-1; d_call: TRBD2; j_call: TRBJ2-1; cdr3_nt: TGCGCCAGCAGTCAATCGCGGGGGAAGGATACATATGAGCAGTTCTTC; cdr3_aa: CASSQSRGKDTYEQFF
clone_size: -; v_call: TRBV30; d_call: -; j_call: TRBJ2-6; cdr3_nt: TGTGCCTGGAGTGTCCCCAGGGGTGGGGCCAACGTCCTGACTTTC; cdr3_aa: CAWSVPRGGANVLTF
clone_size: -; v_call: TRBV2; d_call: -; j_call: TRBJ2-7; cdr3_nt: TGTGCCAGCGACCTAGGGGCCTACGAGCAGTACTTC; cdr3_aa: CASDLGAYEQYF
clone_size: -; v_call: TRBV19; d_call: TRBD2; j_call: TRBJ2-3; cdr3_nt: TGTGCCAGTAGACGGACTAGCATAGATACGCAGTATTTT; cdr3_aa: CASRRTSIDTQYF
clone_size: -; v_call: TRBV12-2; d_call: -; j_call: TRBJ2-7; cdr3_nt: TGTGCAAGTCGCTCACTGCAAAGCGGGAAGGGTCCCTACGAGCAGTACTTC; cdr3_aa: CASRSLQSGKGPYEQYF
clone_size: -; v_call: TRBV28; d_call: -; j_call: TRBJ1-5; cdr3_nt: TGTGCCAGCAGCCCTATTAGGGGGGGCGGCAATCAGCCCCAGAATTTT; cdr3_aa: CASSPIRGGGNQPQNF
clone_size: -; v_call: TRBV6-6; d_call: -; j_call: TRBJ1-1; cdr3_nt: TGTGCCAGCAGGCCACCAGGGTCTGAAGCTTTCTTT; cdr3_aa: CASRPPGSEAFF
clone_size: once; v_call: TRBV30; d_call: -; j_call: TRBJ1-2; cdr3_nt: TGTGCCTGGAGTGCAAACAGGCTGTATGGCTACACCTTC; cdr3_aa: CAWSANRLYGYTF
clone_size: -; v_call: TRBV11-2; d_call: TRBD1; j_call: TRBJ2-1; cdr3_nt: TGTGCCAGCAGAGACCGGGACAGTGGCTACAATGAGCAGTTCTTC; cdr3_aa: CASRDRDSGYNEQFF
clone_size: -; v_call: TRBV10-3; d_call: -; j_call: TRBJ2-7; cdr3_nt: TGTGCCATCAGTGAGCCTCAGGGGAGCTCCTACGAGCAGTACTTC; cdr3_aa: CAISEPQGSSYEQYF
clone_size: -; v_call: TRBV19; d_call: -; j_call: TRBJ1-1; cdr3_nt: TGTGCCAGTAGTATAGATTCCCGACATTGGAACACTGAAGCTTTCTTT; cdr3_aa: CASSIDSRHWNTEAFF
clone_size: -; v_call: TRBV7-8; d_call: -; j_call: TRBJ2-5; cdr3_nt: TGTGCCAGCAGCTTAGACAGGGTCCAAGAGACCCAGTACTTC; cdr3_aa: CASSLDRVQETQYF
clone_size: -; v_call: TRBV6-5; d_call: TRBD1; j_call: TRBJ1-2; cdr3_nt: TGTGCCAGCAGTTACGAGACAGGGGGTTGGGGTGGCTACACCTTC; cdr3_aa: CASSYETGGWGGYTF
clone_size: -; v_call: TRBV19; d_call: -; j_call: TRBJ2-7; cdr3_nt: TGTGCCAGTAGTATTGGCGGGGACAGCTCCTACGAGCAGTACTTC; cdr3_aa: CASSIGGDSSYEQYF
clone_size: few; v_call: TRBV4-1; d_call: -; j_call: TRBJ2-1; cdr3_nt: TGCGCCAGCAGCCACGCCGTCGGGGGATACAATGAGCAGTTCTTC; cdr3_aa: CASSHAVGGYNEQFF
clone_size: -; v_call: TRBV5-1; d_call: TRBD1; j_call: TRBJ1-2; cdr3_nt: TGCGCCAGCAAACCCTCCGGCACAGGGGCGCACTATGGCTACCCCTTC; cdr3_aa: CASKPSGTGAHYGYPF
clone_size: -; v_call: TRBV5-1; d_call: TRBD1; j_call: TRBJ1-2; cdr3_nt: TGCGCCAGCAGCTTGGATCGACAGGGGAACTATGGCTACACCTTC; cdr3_aa: CASSLDRQGNYGYTF
clone_size: -; v_call: TRBV9; d_call: -; j_call: TRBJ1-4; cdr3_nt: TGTGCCAGCAGCCCCAGGACAGATAATGAAAAACTGTTTTTT; cdr3_aa: CASSPRTDNEKLFF
clone_size: -; v_call: TRBV5-4; d_call: -; j_call: TRBJ2-7; cdr3_nt: TGTGCCAGCAGCTTGCCTGGGACAACCAGCTCCTACGAGCAGTACTTC; cdr3_aa: CASSLPGTTSSYEQYF
clone_size: -; v_call: TRBV6-1; d_call: TRBD2; j_call: TRBJ2-7; cdr3_nt: TGTGCCGGGGGGGTCAACTCCTACGAGCAGTACTTC; cdr3_aa: CAGGVNSYEQYF
clone_size: -; v_call: TRBV27; d_call: TRBD1; j_call: TRBJ1-4; cdr3_nt: TGTGCCAGCAGTGCGACAGGGGTTGGTGAAAAACTGTTTTTT; cdr3_aa: CASSATGVGEKLFF
clone_size: -; v_call: TRBV25-1; d_call: TRBD1; j_call: TRBJ2-7; cdr3_nt: TGTGCCAGCAGTAGACAGGGGGCCCACGAGCAGTACTTC; cdr3_aa: CASSRQGAHEQYF
clone_size: few; v_call: TRBV27; d_call: -; j_call: TRBJ2-1; cdr3_nt: TGTGCCAGCAGTTTACCGGGACAACCTAATGAGCAGTTCTTC; cdr3_aa: CASSLPGQPNEQFF
clone_size: -; v_call: TRBV7-2; d_call: TRBD1; j_call: TRBJ1-2; cdr3_nt: TGTGCCAGCAGCCCTACGTATTTACAGGGGGCATACTATGGCTACACCTTC; cdr3_aa: CASSPTYLQGAYYGYTF
clone_size: -; v_call: TRBV6-5; d_call: -; j_call: TRBJ2-7; cdr3_nt: TGTGCCAGCAGCGGGATTTACTACGAGCAGTACTTC; cdr3_aa: CASSGIYYEQYF
clone_size: -; v_call: TRBV5-1; d_call: -; j_call: TRBJ1-1; cdr3_nt: TGCGCCAGCAGCTTGTTGGCATCCCCTAACACTGAAGCTTTCTTT; cdr3_aa: CASSLLASPNTEAFF
clone_size: -; v_call: TRBV2; d_call: -; j_call: TRBJ2-3; cdr3_nt: TGTGCCAGCAGTGAGGAGTTTGACACGCAGTATTTT; cdr3_aa: CASSEEFDTQYF